This T cell receptor (beta chain) comes out of a study of blood T cell repertoires in COVID-19. Study context: The samples span acute and convalescent COVID-19 from the United States, Italy and Spain.

Sequencing used immunoSEQ multiplex PCR; TCRdb keeps in-frame clones, though not all of them. Of some 230,000 clones listed, 70% to 90% were seen once; the top ten hold 0.85% to 1%. The CDR3 length is 12 residues. V was shortened by 5 bases and J by 9 bases, with 12 bases between the two germline ends. Germline V gene lookup returns CDR1 WNHNN and CDR2 SYGVQD (reference sequence). The sequenced sample was peripheral blood. The chain links TRBV10-1 to TRBJ2-3; the D gene is possibly TRBD2 (5 bases). This TCR was recovered from a man aged 35 to 55 with acute or convalescent COVID-19. CDR3 coding DNA: TGCGCCAGCAGTTCCGGGGAAGGAACGCAGTATTTT. Protein sequence: CASSSGEGTQYF.